One and the same sample provided the 15 T cell receptor beta chains below, sequenced in a study of blood T cell repertoires in COVID-19. Profiled with immunoSEQ multiplex PCR; TCRdb holds only in-frame clones, not every one. The sample contains about 330,000 clones, about 91% of which appear only once. Sequenced input: peripheral blood. The receptor set was obtained from a man younger than 45 with COVID-19, enrolled during active disease.

The J gene is TRBJ1-5, the V gene TRBV6-5; 7 bases match TRBD1. Germline assignment: CDR1 MNHEY and CDR2 SVGAGI. The CDR3 covers 14 residues. The junction had 7 bases not matched to a gene; V was cut back by 6 bases and J by 5 bases. CDR3 in DNA: TGTGCCAGCAGCCGGGACAGTAACTATCAGCCCCAGCATTTT. This translates into CASSRDSNYQPQHF.

This chain connects TRBV28 to TRBJ1-1; D gene ambiguous. CDR1 and CDR2 (germline): MDHEN, SYDVKM. The CDR3 is 12 amino acids. The CDR3 DNA is TGTGCGAGCGGTATGGCCTACACTGAAGCTTTCTTT. It codes for CASGMAYTEAFF.

This clone was counted only a few times. V gene TRBV5-1 combines with J gene TRBJ1-6; tentative D call: TRBD1 (6 bases). Trimming stripped 1 base from V and 7 bases from J, with 9 bases between. Germline V gene sequence: CDR1 SGHRS, CDR2 YFSETQ. The CDR3 length is 14 residues. The CDR3 here is CASSLSGENSPLHF. CDR3 nucleotide sequence: TGCGCCAGCAGCTTGTCAGGGGAAAATTCACCCCTCCACTTT.

The rearrangement joins TRBV15 to TRBJ2-2; 8 bases agree with TRBD1. V shed 2 bases and J 1 base; nucleotides not matched to a gene: 3. The CDR3 runs 16 residues. In germline, CDR1 is LNHNV, CDR2 YYDKDF (reference sequence). The DNA for the CDR3 is TGTGCCACCAGCAGATCCGGGACAGGGAACACCGGGGAGCTGTTTTTT. This codes for CATSRSGTGNTGELFF. Full variable domain (missing parts from reference TRBV15 and TRBJ2-2): DAMVIQNPRYQVTQFGKPVTLSCSQTLNHNVMYWYQQKSSQAPKLLFHYYDKDFNNEADTPDNFQSRRPNTSFCFLDIRSPGLGDTAMYLCATSRSGTGNTGELFFGEGSRLTVL.

The chain employs TRBV7-2 and TRBJ2-7, with a weak D call TRBD1 (5 bases). This CDR3 is built from 14 residues. The germline V and J ends were trimmed by 5 bases and 0 bases, with 11 bases remaining between them. The germline gives CDR1 SGHTA, CDR2 FQGNSA. CDR3: CASSAGMSSYEQYF. CDR3 nucleotide sequence: TGTGCCAGCAGCGCAGGGATGAGCTCCTACGAGCAGTACTTC.

The V and J genes are TRBV6-5 and TRBJ2-2; TRBD1 is a possible D gene (6 bases). The CDR3 spans 15 residues. CDR1 is MNHEY and CDR2 is SVGAGI in the germline V gene. Deletions cut 6 bases from V and 5 bases from J, with 16 bases between. The chain's CDR3 is CASSALRGMTGELFF. The CDR3 coding sequence is TGTGCCAGCAGCGCGCTCAGGGGAATGACCGGGGAGCTGTTTTTT.

The chain uses TRBV6-5 and TRBJ2-1; 10 nucleotides match TRBD2. Germline V lookup: CDR1 MNHEY, CDR2 SVGAGI. This CDR3 is 16 amino acids long. The trim removed 0 bases at V and 3 bases at J, leaving 2 bases unmatched. Written as DNA, the CDR3 is TGTGCCAGCAGTTACTCGTGGACTAGCGGCTACAATGAGCAGTTCTTC. As protein: CASSYSWTSGYNEQFF.

CDR3 region: CASSKPAQGSNQPQHF. The CDR3 DNA follows: TGTGCCAGTAGTAAGCCCGCCCAGGGGAGCAATCAGCCCCAGCATTTT. V and J are TRBV19 and TRBJ1-5; weak D call: TRBD1 (6 bases). V dropped 4 bases and J dropped 1 base, with 14 bases sitting between them. This CDR3 has 16 residues. CDR1 is LNHDA, CDR2 SQIVND, per germline (reference sequence).

This chain joins TRBV6-6 and TRBJ2-7; the D gene is possibly TRBD2 (7 bases). CDR1 MNHNY and CDR2 SVGAGI come from the germline V gene (reference sequence). The V gene lost 5 bases and the J gene lost 4 bases, with 24 bases spanning the gap. This CDR3 is 17 amino acids long. CDR3 loop: CASSQQRGRLADYEQYF. As DNA, the CDR3 is TGTGCCAGCAGTCAGCAAAGGGGGAGACTAGCTGATTACGAGCAGTACTTC.

This chain connects TRBV5-1 to TRBJ1-2; 8 bases are a match to TRBD1. The CDR3 sequence is 14 residues long. Germline V gene sequence: CDR1 SGHRS, CDR2 YFSETQ. J gave up 3 bases and V 4 bases, and 5 bases lay outside the gene matches. The CDR3 sequence is CASSITTGDYGYTF. In DNA form, the CDR3 reads TGCGCCAGCAGCATAACGACAGGGGACTATGGCTACACCTTC.

This rearrangement joins TRBV9 to TRBJ1-6, with no clear D. The germline CDR1 and CDR2 sequences are SGDLS and YYNGEE. There are 10 residues in the CDR3. Trimming stripped 7 bases from V and 13 bases from J, with 9 bases between. The CDR3 is CASESGPLHF. CDR3 nucleotide sequence: TGTGCCAGCGAGTCGGGGCCCCTCCACTTT.

The rearrangement uses TRBV7-9 and TRBJ1-2, with D tentatively TRBD1 (5 bases). Trimming cost V 5 bases and J 7 bases, with 20 bases left between them. Germline values: CDR1 SEHNR, CDR2 FQNEAQ (reference sequence). The CDR3 contains 15 residues. The CDR3 loop is CASSPRGGEWGGYTF. In nucleotides, the CDR3 is TGTGCCAGCAGCCCCCGCGGGGGGGAATGGGGTGGCTACACCTTC.

The chain links TRBV5-8 to TRBJ2-5, with D possibly TRBD1 on 5 matching bases. Germline CDR1 SGHTS, CDR2 YDEGEE. Trimming left V 4 bases short and J 5 bases short, with 18 bases between. This CDR3 comprises 15 residues. CDR3 DNA sequence: TGTGCCAGCAGCCCCGGACACCTTCTGGGGGAGACCCAGTACTTC. Its translation: CASSPGHLLGETQYF.

The rearrangement uses TRBV9 and TRBJ2-7; weak D call: TRBD2 (6 bases). Trimming cost V 3 bases and J 5 bases, with 15 bases left between them. Germline CDR1 reads SGDLS; CDR2 reads YYNGEE. There are 14 residues in the CDR3. DNA for the CDR3: TGTGCCAGCAGCGGCCGGGAGCCCGCCGACGAGCAGTACTTC. This sequence encodes CASSGREPADEQYF.

This chain links TRBV5-1 with TRBJ2-7, with D perhaps matching TRBD2 (5 bases). With 2 bases removed from V and 7 bases from J, the gap between germline ends came to 10 bases. The germline gives CDR1 SGHRS, CDR2 YFSETQ. There are 12 residues in the CDR3. The CDR3 sequence: CASSLEGEEQYF. DNA for the CDR3: TGCGCCAGCAGCTTAGAGGGCGAGGAGCAGTACTTC.